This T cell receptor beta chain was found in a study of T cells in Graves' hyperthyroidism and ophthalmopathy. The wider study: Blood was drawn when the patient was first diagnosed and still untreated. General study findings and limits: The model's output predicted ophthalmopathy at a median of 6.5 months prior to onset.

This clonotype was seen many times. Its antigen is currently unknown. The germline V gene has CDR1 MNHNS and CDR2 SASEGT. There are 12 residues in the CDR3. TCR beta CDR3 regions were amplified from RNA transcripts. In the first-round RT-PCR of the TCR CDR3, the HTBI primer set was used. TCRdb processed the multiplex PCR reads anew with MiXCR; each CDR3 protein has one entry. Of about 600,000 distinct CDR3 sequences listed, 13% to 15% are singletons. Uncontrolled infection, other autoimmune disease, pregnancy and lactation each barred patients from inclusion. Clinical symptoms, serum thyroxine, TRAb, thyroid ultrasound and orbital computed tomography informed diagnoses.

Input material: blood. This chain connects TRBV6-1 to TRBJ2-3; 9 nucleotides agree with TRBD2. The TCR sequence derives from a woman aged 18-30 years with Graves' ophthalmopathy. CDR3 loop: CAGGLAADTQYF. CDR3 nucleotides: TGTGCTGGGGGACTAGCTGCAGATACGCAGTATTTT.